This T cell receptor (beta chain) was sequenced in a study of human T cells and chemical hapten exposure. Time point defined: patch test 1, 2 weeks after DPC sensitization. The treatment was: therapeutic diphenylcyclopropenone sensitization with weekly scalp DPC. Extraction of total RNA was performed on unfractionated whole blood. This clonotype appeared a few times. V was cut by 2 bases and J by 9 bases, with 17 bases left in between. CDR3 length: 15 amino acids. TCRdb reprocessed the RACE reads via MiXCR and lists one record per CDR3 protein. The table lists 39,000 or so distinct CDR3 sequences, more than 3% of them singletons.

The TCR originated in a man in his forties or fifties with alopecia areata. Some clones in this sample may be carry-over from other donors' samples. This chain links TRBV12-3 or TRBV12-4 with TRBJ2-1, with D unclear. Sequencing was performed on whole blood, taken in connection with sensitization to the hapten diphenylcyclopropenone (DPC). CDR3 region: CASSLSGPLGAEQFF. CDR3 nucleotide sequence: TGTGCCAGCAGTTTATCGGGCCCCTTGGGCGCTGAGCAGTTCTTC.